This TCR beta chain was observed in a study of T cells in Graves' hyperthyroidism and ophthalmopathy. At least ten counts were recorded for this clonotype. Antigen unknown. Regarding the study as a whole: Within blood appeared most thyroid clonotypes that had expanded above 0.001.

Using RNA transcripts as the source, TCR beta CDR3 regions were amplified. Using the HTBI primer set, a first-round RT-PCR was run on the TCR CDR3. Each CDR3 protein gets one entry after TCRdb re-called the multiplex PCR reads with MiXCR. This table holds nearly 750,000 distinct CDR3 sequences, over 35% found once. Sequencing was performed on blood. The source is a woman aged 40 to 49 with Graves' hyperthyroidism.

The CDR3 here is CASSRDPPDTQYF. The CDR3 DNA reads TGTGCCAGCAGCCGAGATCCACCAGATACGCAGTATTTT. The chain recombines TRBV7-2 with TRBJ2-3; D unclear. This CDR3 is 13 amino acids long. Per germline, CDR1 SGHTA and CDR2 FQGNSA. V was clipped by 5 bases and J by 4 bases, with 10 bases between them.